The T cell receptor (beta chain) described here comes from a study of neoadjuvant anti-PD-1 for oral cavity cancer. Study in general: Patients mostly received three to four biweekly nivolumab doses at 3 mg/kg before surgery.

The repertoire was sequenced with immunoSEQ multiplex PCR; TCRdb's copy has only in-frame clones and lacks some. The sample has 15,000 or so clones; 60% to 80% are singletons. Patients had newly diagnosed, untreated stage II-IVA oral cavity squamous cell carcinoma. The V end lost 5 bases, the J end lost 1 base, and 5 bases lay between the germline ends. Germline V gene lookup returns CDR1 MGHDK and CDR2 SYGVNS. The CDR3 spans 12 residues. Study findings and constraints: Treg/Th17 ratio rose with pretreatment blood and fell with post-treatment tumor TCRbeta clonality.

About this clone: Its antigen is unknown.

The receptor comes from a person between 40 and 80 years old with oral cavity squamous cell carcinoma. V and J are TRBV25-1 and TRBJ2-5; D gene uncertain. The sample in question was PBMCs, obtained before nivolumab (anti-PD-1) treatment. The DNA for the CDR3 is TGTGCCAGCAGTCGGGCCCAAGAGACCCAGTACTTC. It codes for CASSRAQETQYF.